Sequencing of this T cell receptor beta chain was carried out in a study of blood T cells in healthy people across ages. Whole-study results and caveats: Estimated diversity that came from one million T cells was considered an underestimate.

Together with a sample-barcoded 5' primer, a J-beta primer mix was included in a second PCR lasting about 7 to 12 cycles. MiXCR was run by TCRdb on the 5' RACE reads, yielding one entry per CDR3 protein. The sample has 600,000 to 900,000 distinct CDR3 sequences; around 24% are singletons. For this clonotype: Its antigen is as yet unknown.

This CDR3 has 13 amino acids. V was pared by 1 base and J by 5 bases, with 6 bases between. Germline V gives CDR1 SGHVS, CDR2 FNYEAQ. These data were likewise used in another study, on T cells of mothers and their children. Turning to that study: Researchers report slightly higher, though non-significant, overlap in related mother-child pairs than in unrelated pairs.

This clonotype was obtained from a boy aged 5-17 years in good health. The chain links TRBV7-6 to TRBJ1-5; no firm D call. The sample consisted of blood. For the CDR3, the DNA is TGTGCCAGCAGCTTAGGATGGGATCAGCCCCAGCATTTT. Its translation is CASSLGWDQPQHF.